These T cell receptor beta chains were read from a single sample in a study of shared clonotypes between healthy human individuals. Libraries were prepared by immunoSEQ multiplex PCR; TCRdb keeps only in-frame clonotypes and omits some of them. The table shows under 1,100,000 clones, with 65% to 75% occurring only once. Source material: memory CD4+ T cells sorted from blood. These receptors were taken from a man between 18 and 29 years old in good health. Both conserved end residues are part of each CDR3. The D gene is left open where the match is weak. Expanded clones get a size class; other rows say once, few or many, or leave the size out.

abundance: .
d_gene: TRBD1
v_gene: TRBV6-8
j_gene: TRBJ1-3
CDR3aa: CASRGRTGTRNTIYF
CDR3nt: TGTGCCAGCAGGGGAAGGACAGGGACTCGAAACACCATATATTTT

abundance: .
d_gene: TRBD2
v_gene: TRBV9
j_gene: TRBJ2-4
CDR3aa: CASSVVILAEAKNIQYF
CDR3nt: TGTGCCAGCAGCGTAGTTATACTAGCGGAAGCCAAAAACATTCAGTACTTC

abundance: .
d_gene: TRBD2
v_gene: TRBV19
j_gene: TRBJ2-2
CDR3aa: CASSIPITSGSGRRELFF
CDR3nt: TGTGCCAGTAGTATCCCGATTACTAGCGGGAGTGGCAGGCGGGAGCTGTTTTTT

abundance: .
d_gene: .
v_gene: TRBV6-6
j_gene: TRBJ1-2
CDR3aa: CASTESQLTYGYTF
CDR3nt: TGTGCCAGCACCGAGTCCCAGTTGACCTATGGCTACACCTTC

abundance: many
d_gene: TRBD1
v_gene: TRBV18
j_gene: TRBJ1-1
CDR3aa: CASSPATGDTEAFF
CDR3nt: TGTGCCAGCTCACCCGCGACAGGGGACACTGAAGCTTTCTTT

abundance: few
d_gene: .
v_gene: TRBV7-9
j_gene: TRBJ1-1
CDR3aa: CASSFNSLLAFF
CDR3nt: TGTGCCAGCAGCTTCAATTCCCTCTTAGCTTTCTTT

abundance: .
d_gene: .
v_gene: TRBV28
j_gene: TRBJ1-4
CDR3aa: CASTGTHNEKLFF
CDR3nt: TGTGCCAGCACCGGGACCCATAATGAAAAACTGTTTTTT

abundance: .
d_gene: .
v_gene: TRBV11-2
j_gene: TRBJ1-5
CDR3aa: CASSLAPGGGQPQHF
CDR3nt: TGTGCCAGCAGCCTAGCCCCGGGGGGGGGTCAGCCCCAGCATTTT

abundance: once
d_gene: .
v_gene: TRBV4-3
j_gene: TRBJ2-6
CDR3aa: CASSQVGAGANVLTF
CDR3nt: TGCGCCAGCAGCCAAGTCGGGGCTGGGGCCAACGTCCTGACTTTC

abundance: .
d_gene: .
v_gene: TRBV6-5
j_gene: TRBJ2-7
CDR3aa: CATLRPGSSSYEQYF
CDR3nt: TGTGCCACCCTACGGCCCGGATCTAGCTCCTACGAGCAGTACTTC

abundance: .
d_gene: TRBD2
v_gene: TRBV4-1
j_gene: TRBJ2-1
CDR3aa: CASSQSPTTSFNEQFF
CDR3nt: TGCGCCAGCAGCCAATCCCCCACGACTAGCTTTAATGAGCAGTTCTTC

abundance: .
d_gene: .
v_gene: TRBV5-1
j_gene: TRBJ1-5
CDR3aa: CASSSGEGSQPQHF
CDR3nt: TGCGCCAGCAGCTCGGGCGAGGGTAGTCAGCCCCAGCATTTT

abundance: .
d_gene: .
v_gene: TRBV6-5
j_gene: TRBJ1-6
CDR3aa: CASSWDGNSPLHF
CDR3nt: TGTGCCAGCTCTTGGGACGGAAATTCACCCCTCCACTTT

abundance: .
d_gene: TRBD2
v_gene: TRBV5-4
j_gene: TRBJ2-7
CDR3aa: CASSLAGVAGQYF
CDR3nt: TGTGCCAGCAGCTTGGCCGGAGTAGCGGGGCAGTACTTC

abundance: few
d_gene: .
v_gene: TRBV5-1
j_gene: TRBJ1-2
CDR3aa: CASSKDSAGTSYGYTF
CDR3nt: TGCGCCAGCAGTAAAGACAGCGCGGGGACCTCCTATGGCTACACCTTC

abundance: few
d_gene: .
v_gene: TRBV6-1
j_gene: TRBJ1-5
CDR3aa: CASERTGTNQPQHF
CDR3nt: TGTGCCAGCGAACGAACGGGGACCAATCAGCCCCAGCATTTT

abundance: few
d_gene: .
v_gene: TRBV7-8
j_gene: TRBJ2-7
CDR3aa: CASSLETRLRFPYEQYF
CDR3nt: TGTGCCAGCAGCTTAGAGACCCGACTCAGGTTCCCCTACGAGCAGTACTTC

abundance: .
d_gene: .
v_gene: TRBV6-1
j_gene: TRBJ1-6
CDR3aa: CASRLVENSPLHF
CDR3nt: TGTGCCAGCAGACTAGTTGAGAATTCACCCCTCCACTTT

abundance: .
d_gene: .
v_gene: TRBV6-5
j_gene: TRBJ1-6
CDR3aa: CASRGEQGINSPLHF
CDR3nt: TGTGCCAGCAGGGGGGAACAGGGAATTAATTCACCCCTCCACTTT

abundance: .
d_gene: .
v_gene: TRBV30
j_gene: TRBJ2-7
CDR3aa: CAWSGGRREQYF
CDR3nt: TGTGCCTGGAGTGGGGGACGGCGCGAGCAGTACTTC

abundance: .
d_gene: TRBD1
v_gene: TRBV6-1
j_gene: TRBJ1-1
CDR3aa: CASSVTGTATNTEAFF
CDR3nt: TGTGCCAGCAGTGTCACCGGGACAGCGACGAACACTGAAGCTTTCTTT

abundance: .
d_gene: TRBD2
v_gene: TRBV5-1
j_gene: TRBJ2-1
CDR3aa: CASSLAPPYPSGPSYNEQFF
CDR3nt: TGCGCCAGCAGCTTGGCCCCCCCTTATCCTAGCGGACCATCCTACAATGAGCAGTTCTTC

abundance: many
d_gene: .
v_gene: TRBV4-3
j_gene: TRBJ1-2
CDR3aa: CASSQEQSYGYTF
CDR3nt: TGCGCCAGCAGCCAAGAGCAATCCTATGGCTACACCTTC

abundance: .
d_gene: .
v_gene: TRBV6-6
j_gene: TRBJ2-7
CDR3aa: CASSLTYGGAYEQYF
CDR3nt: TGTGCCAGCAGTTTAACGTACGGAGGGGCGTACGAGCAGTACTTC

abundance: .
d_gene: .
v_gene: TRBV18
j_gene: TRBJ1-2
CDR3aa: CASSPSLGSNGYTF
CDR3nt: TGTGCCAGCTCACCAAGTTTGGGCTCTAACGGCTACACCTTC

abundance: .
d_gene: .
v_gene: TRBV13
j_gene: TRBJ1-5
CDR3aa: CASSSGGPQHF
CDR3nt: TGTGCCAGCAGCTCGGGGGGACCCCAGCATTTT

abundance: few
d_gene: .
v_gene: TRBV6-1
j_gene: TRBJ2-2
CDR3aa: CASSVGQVPGELFF
CDR3nt: TGTGCCAGCAGTGTTGGACAAGTTCCCGGGGAGCTGTTTTTT

abundance: once
d_gene: .
v_gene: TRBV5-1
j_gene: TRBJ2-1
CDR3aa: CASSGGSSGYNEQFF
CDR3nt: TGCGCCAGCAGCGGAGGATCGTCGGGGTACAATGAGCAGTTCTTC

abundance: .
d_gene: .
v_gene: TRBV6-6
j_gene: TRBJ2-7
CDR3aa: CATGRGSYEQYF
CDR3nt: TGTGCTACGGGGCGGGGCTCCTACGAGCAGTACTTC

abundance: .
d_gene: .
v_gene: TRBV18
j_gene: TRBJ1-4
CDR3aa: CASSPPDREKLFF
CDR3nt: TGTGCCAGCTCACCACCGGACCGTGAAAAACTGTTTTTT

abundance: .
d_gene: TRBD2
v_gene: TRBV29-1
j_gene: TRBJ2-1
CDR3aa: CSVVSSGRALQFF
CDR3nt: TGCAGCGTTGTTTCTAGCGGGAGGGCCTTGCAGTTCTTC

abundance: .
d_gene: TRBD1
v_gene: TRBV27
j_gene: TRBJ1-5
CDR3aa: CASSSDRGTGHRNQPQHF
CDR3nt: TGTGCCAGCAGTTCCGATAGGGGGACAGGGCATAGGAATCAGCCCCAGCATTTT

abundance: many
d_gene: .
v_gene: TRBV5-4
j_gene: TRBJ2-7
CDR3aa: CASSPMGITPYEQYF
CDR3nt: TGTGCCAGCAGCCCGATGGGGATCACCCCCTACGAGCAGTACTTC

abundance: once
d_gene: .
v_gene: TRBV28
j_gene: TRBJ1-6
CDR3aa: CASSGGRATYSPLHF
CDR3nt: TGTGCCAGCAGTGGGGGGAGGGCCACGTATTCACCCCTCCACTTT

abundance: .
d_gene: .
v_gene: TRBV6-1
j_gene: TRBJ2-7
CDR3aa: CASSQQEGNYEQYF
CDR3nt: TGTGCCAGCAGTCAGCAGGAGGGGAACTACGAGCAGTACTTC

abundance: few
d_gene: .
v_gene: TRBV4-1
j_gene: TRBJ2-7
CDR3aa: CASSQFPIEEQYF
CDR3nt: TGCGCCAGCAGCCAATTCCCTATCGAAGAGCAGTACTTC

abundance: many
d_gene: .
v_gene: TRBV9
j_gene: TRBJ2-7
CDR3aa: CASSPPRVPYEQYF
CDR3nt: TGTGCCAGCAGCCCTCCCAGGGTACCCTACGAGCAGTACTTC

abundance: .
d_gene: TRBD1
v_gene: TRBV6-1
j_gene: TRBJ1-2
CDR3aa: CASSESPGGGYGYTF
CDR3nt: TGTGCCAGCAGTGAATCCCCAGGGGGGGGCTATGGCTACACCTTC

abundance: .
d_gene: TRBD2
v_gene: TRBV7-7
j_gene: TRBJ2-5
CDR3aa: CASSLAGYEGETQYF
CDR3nt: TGTGCTAGCAGCTTAGCGGGGTATGAGGGAGAGACCCAGTACTTC

abundance: .
d_gene: .
v_gene: TRBV2
j_gene: TRBJ2-2
CDR3aa: CASSPLRGELFF
CDR3nt: TGTGCCAGCAGTCCACTCCGCGGGGAGCTGTTTTTT

abundance: .
d_gene: TRBD2
v_gene: TRBV7-9
j_gene: TRBJ2-5
CDR3aa: CASSLRLAQQETQYF
CDR3nt: TGTGCCAGCAGCTTAAGACTAGCGCAACAAGAGACCCAGTACTTC

abundance: once
d_gene: .
v_gene: TRBV30
j_gene: TRBJ1-2
CDR3aa: CAWSVVGHYGYTF
CDR3nt: TGTGCCTGGAGTGTGGTCGGACACTATGGCTACACCTTC

abundance: .
d_gene: .
v_gene: TRBV7-2
j_gene: TRBJ2-5
CDR3aa: CASTEDETQETQYF
CDR3nt: TGTGCCAGCACCGAAGACGAAACCCAAGAGACCCAGTACTTC